A single sample is the source of the 25 T cell receptor beta chains below, sequenced in a study of T cell repertoires in cytomegalovirus infection. TCRdb called the reads again in MiXCR, with one record for every CDR3 protein. The data show under 200,000 distinct CDR3 sequences, 20% to 25% seen once. These receptors' antigens are unknown. Sequences were derived from CD8+ T cells from cultured PBMCs, sampled from culture after CMV antigen stimulation. These receptors originate from a human donor in good health (CMV status not recorded). Some clones in this sample may be carry-over from other donors' samples.

The genes are TRBV6-6 and TRBJ2-7; tentatively, D is TRBD1 (5 bases). CDR1 and CDR2 from the germline V gene are MNHNY and SVGAGI (reference sequence). This CDR3 comprises 14 residues. Trimming shortened V by 2 bases and J by 3 bases, and 11 bases separated the two germline ends. CDR3 sequence: CASSYGGRDYEQYF. For the CDR3, the DNA is TGTGCCAGCAGTTACGGCGGCAGGGACTACGAGCAGTACTTC.

The J gene is TRBJ1-5, the V gene TRBV4-1; D remains ambiguous. CDR3 length: 14 amino acids. V dropped 2 bases and J dropped 3 bases, with 8 bases sitting between them. Germline V gene lookup returns CDR1 MGHRA and CDR2 YSYEKL. Here the CDR3 reads CASSQFQYNQPQHF. The CDR3 nucleotides read TGCGCCAGCAGCCAATTCCAGTACAATCAGCCCCAGCATTTT.

This clonotype was counted only a few times. This rearrangement joins TRBV7-6 to TRBJ2-3, with TRBD1 matching over 9 bases. The V gene end was trimmed by 5 bases and the J gene end by 0 bases; junction bases not matched to a gene: 6. CDR1 and CDR2 (germline): SGHVS, FNYEAQ. The CDR3 loop spans 16 amino acids. CDR3 sequence reads: CASSRDRELSTDTQYF. The DNA for the CDR3 is TGTGCCAGCAGCCGGGACAGGGAACTAAGCACAGATACGCAGTATTTT.

J is TRBJ1-1 and V is TRBV2, with D maybe TRBD1 (6 bases). Trimming took 4 bases from V and 3 from J, leaving 15 bases between them. Germline CDR1 reads SNHLY; CDR2 reads FYNNEI. The CDR3 length is 15 residues. CDR3 sequence: CASSVSGASDTEAFF. The CDR3 DNA is TGTGCCAGCAGTGTCTCGGGGGCGTCGGACACTGAAGCTTTCTTT.

The chain couples TRBV6-2 or TRBV6-3 to TRBJ1-1, with D perhaps matching TRBD1 (5 bases). The germline V and J ends were trimmed by 6 bases and 6 bases, with 17 bases remaining between them. Germline V gene sequence: CDR1 MNHEY, CDR2 SVGEGT. The CDR3 covers 14 residues. CDR3 sequence reads: CASSLRMGDSEAFF. CDR3 in DNA: TGTGCCAGCAGCCTGAGAATGGGGGATTCTGAAGCTTTCTTT.

The chain combines TRBV29-1 with TRBJ1-4; 7 bases agree with TRBD1. The germline V gene encodes CDR1 SQVTM and CDR2 ANQGSEA. J gave up 4 bases and V 3 bases, and 2 bases lay outside the gene matches. There are 13 residues in the CDR3. The CDR3 protein is CSVEGTVNEKLFF. The CDR3 DNA reads TGCAGCGTTGAGGGGACAGTTAATGAAAAACTGTTTTTT.

This clonotype showed up many times. The V gene is TRBV28, the J gene TRBJ1-6; TRBD1 matches at 8 bases. J was trimmed by 7 bases and V by 5 bases; bases with no gene match: 7. CDR3 length: 15 residues. Germline loops: CDR1 MDHEN, CDR2 SYDVKM. The DNA of the CDR3 is TGTGCCAGCAGTGGCAGGGGGCCCTTCAATTCACCCCTCCACTTT. Its translation is CASSGRGPFNSPLHF.

The rearrangement links TRBV4-1 to TRBJ1-3, with D perhaps matching TRBD1 (5 bases). Germline values: CDR1 MGHRA, CDR2 YSYEKL. The ends were cut back, 1 base at V and 2 bases at J, with 15 bases in the middle. The CDR3 loop spans 17 amino acids. CDR3 region: CASSQVGGRAAGNTIYF. The CDR3 region has the DNA TGCGCCAGCAGCCAAGTGGGGGGTAGGGCGGCTGGAAACACCATATATTTT.

This chain links TRBV7-9 with TRBJ1-4; D perhaps matches TRBD1 (5 bases). This CDR3 comprises 14 residues. V lost 5 bases and J 7 bases, leaving 14 bases between the germline ends. In germline, CDR1 is SEHNR, CDR2 FQNEAQ (reference sequence). The CDR3 spells CASSRVQGGEKLFF. CDR3 nucleotides: TGTGCCAGCAGCCGTGTCCAGGGTGGTGAAAAACTGTTTTTT. Together with reference TRBV7-9 and TRBJ1-4, the CDR3 gives the full variable domain: DTGVSQNPRHKITKRGQNVTFRCDPISEHNRLYWYRQTLGQGPEFLTYFQNEAQLEKSRLLSDRFSAERPKGSFSTLEIQRTEQGDSAMYLCASSRVQGGEKLFFGSGTQLSVL.

This clonotype has more than one count but fewer than ten. A junction boundary mismatches the germline segment, possibly from a read error. The chain has TRBV6-6 and TRBJ2-4; perhaps TRBD1 as D (5 bases). The germline gives CDR1 MNHNY, CDR2 SVGAGI (reference sequence). The CDR3 sequence is 11 residues long. The DNA for the CDR3 is TGTGCCAGCAGTTACGAAGGGGTTCAGAACTTC. Translating it yields CASSYEGVQNF.

The chain recombines TRBV27 with TRBJ1-5; maybe TRBD1 (5 bases). The germline V gene encodes CDR1 MNHEY and CDR2 SMNVEV (reference sequence). Trimming cost V 5 bases and J 3 bases, with 14 bases left between them. The CDR3 spans 15 residues. The CDR3 sequence: CASSPIGAYNQPQHF. Written as DNA, the CDR3 is TGTGCCAGCAGTCCAATAGGGGCATACAATCAGCCCCAGCATTTT.

This chain links TRBV19 with TRBJ1-6; D is ambiguous. There are 15 residues in the CDR3. V lost 2 bases, J lost 9 bases, and 14 bases lay in between. CDR1 and CDR2 from the germline V gene are LNHDA and SQIVND (reference sequence). The CDR3 region has the DNA TGTGCCAGTAGTATAAGTCTCCAGCTCGGTTCACCCCTCCACTTT. It encodes CASSISLQLGSPLHF.

The sample holds a few counts of this clonotype. The rearrangement uses TRBV13 and TRBJ2-2; no clear D. Per the germline V gene, CDR1 is PRHDT and CDR2 is FYEKMQ (reference sequence). The CDR3 spans 15 residues. Trimming pared 4 bases from V and 4 bases from J, leaving 13 bases between. The CDR3 spells CASSSTSLGTGELFF. CDR3 nucleotide sequence: TGTGCCAGCAGCTCTACAAGTTTGGGCACCGGGGAGCTGTTTTTT.

The V call is TRBV7-2, the J call TRBJ2-7; TRBD1 matches 8 bases. This CDR3 spans 17 amino acids. CDR1 and CDR2 (germline): SGHTA, FQGNSA. Trimming removed 3 bases from V and 3 bases from J; junction bases left unmatched: 13. CDR3 DNA: TGTGCCAGCAGCTTCCCAACGCAGGGGGCGCTTAGCTACGAGCAGTACTTC. Translated, it gives CASSFPTQGALSYEQYF. Variable domain in full (rest from reference TRBV7-2 and TRBJ2-7): GAGVSQSPSNKVTEKGKDVELRCDPISGHTALYWYRQSLGQGLEFLIYFQGNSAPDKSGLPSDRFSAERTGGSVSTLTIQRTQQEDSAVYLCASSFPTQGALSYEQYFGPGTRLTVT.

The chain combines TRBV6-2 or TRBV6-3 with TRBJ2-7, with 11 bases that match TRBD2. V was clipped by 4 bases and J by 0 bases; unmatched bases: 5. The CDR3 is 16 residues long. Germline CDR1 is MNHEY and CDR2 is SVGEGT. CDR3 sequence reads: CASSFTTSGDSYEQYF. DNA of the CDR3: TGTGCCAGCAGTTTCACGACTAGCGGGGACTCCTACGAGCAGTACTTC.

The rearrangement joins TRBV7-9 to TRBJ2-3; 9 bases align to TRBD1. Germline CDR1 and CDR2: SEHNR and FQNEAQ (reference sequence). V was clipped by 5 bases and J by 3 bases; unmatched bases: 9. The CDR3 extends over 16 amino acids. CDR3 region: CASSPRTGDKTDTQYF. The CDR3 nucleotides read TGTGCCAGCAGCCCCCGGACAGGGGATAAGACAGATACGCAGTATTTT.

CDR3 sequence reads: CAIQRTDRRNTEAFF. The CDR3 DNA reads as TGTGCCATCCAAAGAACGGACAGGCGCAACACTGAAGCTTTCTTT. V is TRBV10-3 and J is TRBJ1-1; 7 nucleotides match TRBD1. The CDR3 runs 15 residues. The J segment lost 2 bases and the V segment lost 8 bases, leaving 11 bases of the junction unmatched. In germline, CDR1 is ENHRY, CDR2 SYGVKD.

This clonotype was seen only a few times. J is TRBJ1-1 and V is TRBV28; no firm D call. The CDR3 has 12 amino acids. Trimming removed 2 bases from V and 8 bases from J, with 9 bases in between. CDR1 is MDHEN and CDR2 is SYDVKM in the germline V gene. DNA of the CDR3: TGTGCCAGCAGTTTAGGCAGCGCGGAAGCTTTCTTT. Translating it yields CASSLGSAEAFF.

The chain links TRBV7-9 to TRBJ1-3; 8 bases align to TRBD1. The CDR3 extends over 16 amino acids. The V gene end was trimmed by 8 bases and the J gene end by 2 bases; junction bases not matched to a gene: 11. Germline V CDR1 and CDR2: SEHNR, FQNEAQ (reference sequence). CDR3 protein: CASGWTGKSPGNTIYF. Here the CDR3 DNA reads TGTGCCAGCGGTTGGACAGGGAAGAGCCCTGGAAACACCATATATTTT.

This clonotype was detected a few times. The chain has TRBV6-6 and TRBJ1-4, with D uncertain. V gave up 7 bases and J gave up 1 base, with 7 bases separating them. Germline-derived CDR1 and CDR2 are MNHNY and SVGAGI (reference sequence). This CDR3 comprises 13 residues. The CDR3 reads CASTPGTNEKLFF. CDR3 nucleotides: TGTGCCAGCACACCGGGAACTAATGAAAAACTGTTTTTT.

This clonotype was picked up a small number of times. The chain links TRBV30 to TRBJ1-1; TRBD1 aligns across 10 bases. The germline gives CDR1 GTSNPN, CDR2 SVGIG (reference sequence). This CDR3 contains 16 residues. The J segment lost 1 base and the V segment lost 4 bases, leaving 9 bases of the junction unmatched. CDR3 nucleotide sequence: TGTGCCTGGACCCCCGCGGACAGGGGGAAGAACACTGAAGCTTTCTTT. It specifies CAWTPADRGKNTEAFF.

This clonotype occurred a few times. This chain links TRBV6-2 or TRBV6-3 with TRBJ1-1; no definite D call. There are 16 residues in the CDR3. Deletions cut 4 bases from V and 7 bases from J, with 22 bases between. CDR1 MNHEY and CDR2 SVGEGT come from the germline V gene. The DNA for the CDR3 is TGTGCCAGCAGTTGGATACGGTTCGAGGGAAGCCTTGAAGCTTTCTTT. This codes for CASSWIRFEGSLEAFF.

This clonotype was picked up a small number of times. This chain uses TRBV29-1 with TRBJ1-1; D perhaps matches TRBD1 (5 bases). The CDR3 consists of 14 residues. The germline V gene encodes CDR1 SQVTM and CDR2 ANQGSEA. Between the trimmed V and J ends, which lost 7 bases and 0 bases, there was a span of 15 bases. DNA of the CDR3: TGCAGCGCCCGTGGGGGGAATATGAACACTGAAGCTTTCTTT. Translation: CSARGGNMNTEAFF.

This clonotype was found a few times. The chain carries TRBV7-2 and TRBJ1-2; 9 positions match TRBD1. The CDR3 has 17 amino acids. CDR1 and CDR2 from the germline V gene are SGHTA and FQGNSA. V was clipped by 4 bases and J by 2 bases; unmatched bases: 11. The CDR3: CASSSSPGTGRNYGYTF. DNA of the CDR3: TGTGCCAGCAGCTCTAGCCCGGGGACAGGGAGAAACTATGGCTACACCTTC.

CDR3 coding DNA: TGCAGTGCTAGAGGAGGATTTCGTAGCGGGGGGGCCGGAAGCACCGGGGAGCTGTTTTTT. This sequence encodes CSARGGFRSGGAGSTGELFF. V gene TRBV20-1 combines with J gene TRBJ2-2; 11 bases agree with TRBD2. Germline CDR1 is DFQATT and CDR2 is SNEGSKA (reference sequence). The CDR3 is made up of 20 amino acids. J gave up 4 bases and V 1 base, and 17 bases lay outside the gene matches.